This entry concerns a single T cell receptor (beta chain). Its target is not known. These data come from a study of T cell responses to AZD1222 COVID-19 vaccine. This CDR3 region has 14 residues. The germline gives CDR1 SGHNT, CDR2 YYREEE (reference sequence). Deletions cut 0 bases from V and 6 bases from J, with 13 bases between. Here immunoSEQ multiplex PCR was the method, and the copy in TCRdb shows in-frame clones only, minus some. The sample holds 140,000 to 150,000 clones, 80% to 95% seen once. Overall study results and limits: Vaccine-associated CD4 TCRs ranged over spike, dominating at 160-218 and 743-854.

The receptor comes from an adult in good health. This material consisted of peripheral blood, taken on day 0 of AZD1222 vaccination. The chain joins TRBV5-4 to TRBJ2-7, with unresolved D. The CDR3 reads CASSLEHPGAEQYF. The CDR3 bases are TGTGCCAGCAGCTTGGAGCACCCGGGCGCCGAGCAGTACTTC.